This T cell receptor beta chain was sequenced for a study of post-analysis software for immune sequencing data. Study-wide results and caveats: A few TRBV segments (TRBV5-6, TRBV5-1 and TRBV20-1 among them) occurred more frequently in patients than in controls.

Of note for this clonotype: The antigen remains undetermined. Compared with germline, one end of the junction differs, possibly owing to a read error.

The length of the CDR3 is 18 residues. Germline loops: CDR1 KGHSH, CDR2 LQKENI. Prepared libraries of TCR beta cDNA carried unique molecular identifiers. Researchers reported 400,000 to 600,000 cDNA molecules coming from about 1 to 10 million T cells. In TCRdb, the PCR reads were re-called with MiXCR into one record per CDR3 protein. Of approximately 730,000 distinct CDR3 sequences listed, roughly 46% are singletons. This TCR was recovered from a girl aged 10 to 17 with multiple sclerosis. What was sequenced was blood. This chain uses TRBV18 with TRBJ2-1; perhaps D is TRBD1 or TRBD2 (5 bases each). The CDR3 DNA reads TGTGCCCGCTCACCGCTATTTGTACCGGGGCCAGTTAACAATGAGCAGTTCTTC. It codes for CARSPLFVPGPVNNEQFF.